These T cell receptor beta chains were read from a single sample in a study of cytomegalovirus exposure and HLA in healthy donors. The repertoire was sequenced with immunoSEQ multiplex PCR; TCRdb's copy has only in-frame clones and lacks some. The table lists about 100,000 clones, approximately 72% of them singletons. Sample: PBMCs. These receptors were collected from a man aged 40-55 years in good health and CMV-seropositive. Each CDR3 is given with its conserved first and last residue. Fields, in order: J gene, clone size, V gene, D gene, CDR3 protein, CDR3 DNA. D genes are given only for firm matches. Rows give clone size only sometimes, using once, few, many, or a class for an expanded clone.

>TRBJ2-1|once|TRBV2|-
CASQVASYNEQFF
TGTGCCAGTCAGGTGGCCTCCTACAATGAGCAGTTCTTC
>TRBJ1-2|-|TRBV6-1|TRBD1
CATTPETGVNYGYTF
TGTGCCACAACCCCCGAGACAGGGGTTAACTATGGCTACACCTTC
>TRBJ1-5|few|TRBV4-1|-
CASSQEPGSGSNQPQHF
TGCGCCAGCAGCCAAGAGCCCGGGTCAGGGAGCAATCAGCCCCAGCATTTT
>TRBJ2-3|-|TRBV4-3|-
CASSQVQRRTSTDTQYF
TGCGCCAGCAGCCAAGTCCAGAGGCGAACTAGCACAGATACGCAGTATTTT
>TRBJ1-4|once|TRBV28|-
CAIQGTNEKLFF
TGTGCCATACAGGGTACTAATGAAAAACTGTTTTTT
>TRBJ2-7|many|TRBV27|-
CASSFDRVRWSYEQYF
TGTGCCAGCAGTTTCGATCGGGTACGGTGGTCCTACGAGCAGTACTTC
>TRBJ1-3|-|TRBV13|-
CASTGVSGNTIYF
TGTGCCAGCACGGGGGTCTCTGGAAACACCATATATTTT
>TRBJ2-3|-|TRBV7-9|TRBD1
CASSLQGAAADTQYF
TGTGCCAGCAGCCTTCAGGGGGCCGCGGCAGATACGCAGTATTTT
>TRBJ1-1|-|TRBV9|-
CASSANGGGEAFF
TGTGCCAGCAGCGCTAATGGGGGGGGTGAAGCTTTCTTT
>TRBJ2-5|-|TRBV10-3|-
CAISDEGVIRETQYF
TGTGCCATCAGTGACGAGGGAGTAATAAGAGAGACCCAGTACTTC
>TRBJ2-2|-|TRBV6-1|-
CASSRRDTPTGELFF
TGTGCCAGCAGCCGCCGGGACACCCCTACCGGGGAGCTGTTTTTT
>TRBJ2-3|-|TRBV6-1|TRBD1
CASRGQGGGTQYF
TGTGCCAGCAGAGGACAGGGGGGCGGTACGCAGTATTTT
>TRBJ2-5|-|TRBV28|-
CASSLAGPGKTQYF
TGTGCCAGCAGTTTAGCGGGTCCGGGGAAGACCCAGTACTTC
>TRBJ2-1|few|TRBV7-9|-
CASSLSGANEQFF
TGTGCCAGCAGCTTATCAGGGGCGAATGAGCAGTTCTTC
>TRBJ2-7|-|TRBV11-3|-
CASSLGARGRYEQYF
TGTGCCAGCAGCTTAGGAGCCAGGGGTCGGTACGAGCAGTACTTC
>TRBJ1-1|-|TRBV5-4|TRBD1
CASSVPGGTEAFF
TGTGCCAGCAGCGTCCCAGGGGGCACTGAAGCTTTCTTT
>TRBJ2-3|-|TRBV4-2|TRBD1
CASSPLGQGSTDTQYF
TGTGCCAGCAGCCCGCTGGGACAGGGTAGCACAGATACGCAGTATTTT
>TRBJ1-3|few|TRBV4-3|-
CASSHEDSGNTIYF
TGCGCCAGCAGCCATGAGGACTCTGGAAACACCATATATTTT
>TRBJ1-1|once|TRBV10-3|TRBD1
CAIVNWDRGYNTEAFF
TGTGCCATCGTGAACTGGGACAGGGGATATAACACTGAAGCTTTCTTT